The rows below give T cell receptor beta chains drawn from one sample of a study of T-cell reconstitution after alpha-beta-depleted transplantation in children. TCRdb re-called the PCR reads through MiXCR, storing one row per CDR3 protein. The table has around 800,000 distinct CDR3 sequences, approximately 15% seen once; the top ten hold roughly 5%. The material was PBMCs, mostly from graft donor cells, obtained 360 days after TCRalphabeta/CD19-depleted stem cell transplant. The source is a male patient aged 10 to 17 who had a stem cell transplant for acute lymphoblastic leukemia, so the T cells may come from the graft donor. Each CDR3 is given without its conserved first and last residue.

>TRBV15|TRBJ2-7
ATSRGRTGGRVEQY
>TRBV20-1|TRBJ2-7
SARGLLSYEQY
>TRBV25-1|TRBJ2-7
ASSSLPGPYEQY
>TRBV4-1|TRBJ2-5
ASSPGLPWGAQY
>TRBV20-1|TRBJ1-4
CARERIWRTNEKLF
>TRBV5-1|TRBJ1-1
ATGTGQVNTEAF
>TRBV7-9|TRBJ2-1
ASSIVPYNEQF
>TRBV10-3|TRBJ2-3
AITRGLARKDTQY
>TRBV12-3/TRBV12-4|TRBJ1-5
ASSFSGTGQPQH
>TRBV5-6|TRBJ2-1
ASSLASGRSHNEQF
>TRBV7-7|TRBJ2-1
ASSLGLQDEQF
>TRBV7-2|TRBJ2-7
ASSLDRTGGSEQY
>TRBV7-3|TRBJ2-1
ASSLGQGTNEQF
>TRBV27|TRBJ2-7
ASRPGRAYEQY
>TRBV7-9|TRBJ2-7
ASSSLAGASEQY
>TRBV29-1|TRBJ2-1
SVEGRLAASNYNEQF